One and the same sample provided the 30 T cell receptor beta chains below, sequenced in a study of patients and donors after allogeneic stem cell transplantation. One entry per CDR3 protein results from TCRdb running MiXCR on the RT-PCR reads. The sample consists of approximately 200,000 distinct CDR3 sequences, 13% to 15% of them appearing once. Sequences were obtained from blood, either unsorted or a sorted T cell fraction (not recorded which). The source is a human donor who was either an allogeneic HSCT recipient or a stem cell or donor lymphocyte infusion donor (not recorded which). It is not recorded whose cells these are; they may come from a transplant donor.

The chain is built from TRBV7-2 and TRBJ1-4; no firm D call. Trimming cost V 1 base and J 3 bases, with 9 bases left between them. The CDR3 is made up of 15 amino acids. CDR1 and CDR2 from the germline V gene are SGHTA and FQGNSA. CDR3 bases: TGTGCCAGCAGCTTAGTTGGGCCCCCTAATGAAAAACTGTTTTTT. It specifies CASSLVGPPNEKLFF.

The chain employs TRBV5-6 and TRBJ2-3, with a weak D call TRBD2 (7 bases). Trimming left V 0 bases short and J 3 bases short, with 17 bases between. CDR1 and CDR2 from the germline V gene are SGHDT and YYEEEE. There are 17 residues in the CDR3. The DNA for the CDR3 is TGTGCCAGCAGCTTGGCGGGGGGCAGGGGAGGAACAGATACGCAGTATTTT. Its translation: CASSLAGGRGGTDTQYF.

At least ten counts were recorded for this clonotype. The V and J genes are TRBV7-7 and TRBJ2-3, with 7 bases fitting TRBD2. This CDR3 contains 14 residues. In germline, CDR1 is SSHAT, CDR2 FNYEAQ (reference sequence). V lost 3 bases, J lost 1 base, and 1 base stayed unmatched. The CDR3 region is CASSLAGGTDTQYF. Here the CDR3 DNA reads TGTGCCAGCAGCTTGGCGGGAGGCACAGATACGCAGTATTTT.

This clonotype turned up a few times. V gene TRBV7-7 combines with J gene TRBJ2-2; D is possibly TRBD1 or TRBD2 (6 bases each). The CDR3 has 14 residues. Germline-derived CDR1 and CDR2 are SSHAT and FNYEAQ (reference sequence). V lost 5 bases, J lost 5 bases, and 12 bases lay in between. CDR3 residues: CASSRRGETGELFF. The CDR3 bases are TGTGCCAGCAGCCGGAGGGGGGAAACCGGGGAGCTGTTTTTT.

This clonotype was observed a few times. The chain couples TRBV6-1 to TRBJ2-7; TRBD1 matches at 7 bases. Germline V gives CDR1 MNHNS, CDR2 SASEGT. This CDR3 has 15 amino acids. The trim removed 5 bases at V and 2 bases at J, leaving 9 bases unmatched. The CDR3 loop is CASSRRGQATYEQYF. DNA for the CDR3: TGTGCCAGCAGTAGACGAGGACAGGCGACCTACGAGCAGTACTTC.

This chain joins TRBV6-2 or TRBV6-3 and TRBJ2-5; 7 bases line up with TRBD2. V lost 4 bases to trimming and J lost 5 bases; unmatched junction nucleotides: 7. The CDR3 runs 14 residues. Germline V gene lookup returns CDR1 MNHEY and CDR2 SVGEGT. CDR3 sequence: CASSSGTTMETQYF. CDR3 in DNA: TGTGCCAGCAGTTCCGGGACTACGATGGAGACCCAGTACTTC.

This clonotype has at least ten counts. This sequence joins TRBV24-1 and TRBJ2-1; 10 nucleotides match TRBD2. The germline V gene encodes CDR1 KGHDR and CDR2 SFDVKD. J gave up 7 bases and V 3 bases, and 11 bases lay outside the gene matches. This CDR3 contains 17 residues. Here the CDR3 reads CATSDPRLAGVTNEQFF. CDR3 sequence (DNA): TGTGCCACCAGTGATCCGCGGCTAGCGGGAGTCACGAATGAGCAGTTCTTC.

The rearrangement joins TRBV2 to TRBJ1-5, with D unresolved. Germline loops: CDR1 SNHLY, CDR2 FYNNEI. V was shortened by 6 bases and J by 6 bases, with 15 bases between the two germline ends. CDR3 length equals 14 residues. CDR3 sequence: CASRQGREGQPQHF. CDR3 DNA sequence: TGTGCCAGCAGACAAGGACGGGAGGGTCAGCCCCAGCATTTT.

In its sample, this clonotype was seen many times. This chain links TRBV7-2 with TRBJ2-1; possible D gene TRBD1, 5 bases. CDR1 SGHTA and CDR2 FQGNSA come from the germline V gene. Trimming took 6 bases from V and 0 from J, leaving 12 bases between them. The CDR3 has 15 amino acids. CDR3 coding DNA: TGTGCCAGCAGTCAGGGCGGATCCTCCTACAATGAGCAGTTCTTC. This gives the protein CASSQGGSSYNEQFF.

V is TRBV7-2 and J is TRBJ2-2; 10 positions match TRBD2. This CDR3 is 15 amino acids long. Looked up from germline, CDR1 is SGHTA and CDR2 is FQGNSA. V was clipped by 5 bases and J by 4 bases; unmatched bases: 4. CDR3 in DNA: TGTGCCAGCAGCCAGGGACTAGCGTCCACCGGGGAGCTGTTTTTT. Its translation: CASSQGLASTGELFF.

This chain links TRBV4-2 with TRBJ2-7, with 7 bases identical to TRBD1. CDR1 LGHNA and CDR2 YNFKEQ come from the germline V gene. This CDR3 region has 15 residues. V shed 0 bases and J 3 bases; nucleotides not matched to a gene: 5. The chain's CDR3 is CASSQDPGTDYEQYF. The CDR3 DNA sequence: TGTGCCAGCAGCCAAGATCCAGGGACAGACTACGAGCAGTACTTC.

This clonotype was seen at least ten times. The chain has TRBV12-3 or TRBV12-4 and TRBJ2-2, with D tentatively TRBD1 or TRBD2 (5 bases each). The CDR3 length is 16 residues. V was trimmed by 6 bases and J by 3 bases, leaving 17 bases between them. This CDR3 is CASSRGPTVDTGELFF. CDR3 in DNA: TGTGCCAGCAGCCGGGGCCCGACCGTGGACACCGGGGAGCTGTTTTTT.

This clonotype was counted between two and nine times. The chain employs TRBV15 and TRBJ2-2, with 7 nucleotides matching TRBD1. Germline V CDR1 and CDR2: LNHNV, YYDKDF (reference sequence). The CDR3 length is 14 residues. V lost 7 bases, J lost 3 bases, and 5 bases stayed unmatched. The CDR3 bases are TGTGCCACCACCCAGGGGGAATACACCGGGGAGCTGTTTTTT. The encoded protein is CATTQGEYTGELFF.

The chain combines TRBV3-1 with TRBJ1-6; 7 nucleotides align to TRBD1. The CDR3 is 17 amino acids. CDR1 is LGHDT, CDR2 YNNKEL, per germline (reference sequence). With V trimmed by 4 bases and J by 10 bases, 16 bases remained unmatched. Here the CDR3 reads CASSPVPGQSLSSPLHF. CDR3 nucleotides: TGTGCCAGCAGCCCTGTCCCGGGACAGTCCCTTTCATCACCCCTCCACTTT.

This clonotype was observed many times. The chain links TRBV12-3 or TRBV12-4 to TRBJ2-3; D might be TRBD1 (5 bases). Trimming took 3 bases from V and 10 from J, leaving 11 bases between them. This CDR3 has 12 residues. For the CDR3, the DNA is TGTGCCAGCAGTTTGGGGCAAGGGGCGCAGTATTTT. Amino acid sequence: CASSLGQGAQYF.

The chain recombines TRBV3-1 with TRBJ1-2; D is perhaps TRBD1 (5 bases). The V gene's germline CDR1 is LGHDT and CDR2 YNNKEL (reference sequence). The CDR3 loop spans 14 amino acids. V lost 0 bases and J lost 3, with 8 bases in between. CDR3 in DNA: TGTGCCAGCAGCCAAGAGGGCAGGGACTATGGCTACACCTTC. Translated: CASSQEGRDYGYTF.

The chain carries TRBV7-9 and TRBJ2-4; TRBD1 might be the D (6 bases). The CDR3 has 17 amino acids. Germline CDR1 and CDR2: SEHNR and FQNEAQ (reference sequence). Between the trimmed V and J ends, which lost 2 bases and 0 bases, there was a span of 14 bases. CDR3 sequence: CASSLMGAPLAKNIQYF. In DNA form, the CDR3 reads TGTGCCAGCAGCTTAATGGGGGCGCCGCTAGCCAAAAACATTCAGTACTTC.

This clonotype was counted many times. The genes are TRBV3-1 and TRBJ1-6; unclear D gene. Trimming took off 5 bases at V and 4 bases at J, with 18 bases between the two ends. The CDR3 runs 17 residues. The germline V gene has CDR1 LGHDT and CDR2 YNNKEL (reference sequence). CDR3 DNA: TGTGCCAGCAGCGATTCCGCCCGGACGGGGTATAATTCACCCCTCCACTTT. Protein: CASSDSARTGYNSPLHF.

This clonotype was observed a few times. The rearrangement links TRBV6-5 to TRBJ1-2; 7 positions agree with TRBD1. Germline values: CDR1 MNHEY, CDR2 SVGAGI. V lost 0 bases and J lost 9; bases outside the gene matches: 10. The CDR3 contains 15 residues. The chain's CDR3 is CASSYSRGTVKSYTF. The DNA for the CDR3 is TGTGCCAGCAGTTACTCGAGAGGGACAGTGAAGAGCTACACCTTC.

The V and J genes are TRBV12-3 or TRBV12-4 and TRBJ1-2; the D gene is possibly TRBD1 (5 bases). V was clipped by 3 bases and J by 7 bases, with 15 bases between them. The CDR3 totals 14 residues. The chain's CDR3 is CASSFEGARGGYTF. Here the CDR3 DNA reads TGTGCCAGCAGTTTTGAAGGGGCGCGCGGTGGCTACACCTTC.

This clonotype was observed a few times. This chain uses TRBV27 with TRBJ2-1, with a tentative D call TRBD1 (6 bases). This CDR3 is 14 amino acids long. Per the germline V gene, CDR1 is MNHEY and CDR2 is SMNVEV (reference sequence). The V gene lost 6 bases and the J gene lost 5 bases, with 14 bases spanning the gap. CDR3 bases: TGTGCCAGCAGAAGAGGGGGTTCGGACAATGAGCAGTTCTTC. Amino acid sequence: CASRRGGSDNEQFF.

The V gene is TRBV6-1, the J gene TRBJ1-5; D is uncertain. CDR3 length: 13 amino acids. From germline, CDR1 is MNHNS and CDR2 SASEGT. V shed 7 bases and J shed 3 bases, with 10 bases lying between them. The CDR3 sequence: CASTHAYNQPQHF. The CDR3 DNA follows: TGTGCCAGCACGCACGCCTACAATCAGCCCCAGCATTTT.

The CDR3 bases are TGTGCCAGCAGTTTGAGGGCAGGACGTCAGCCCCAGCATTTT. It specifies CASSLRAGRQPQHF. The V gene is TRBV12-3 or TRBV12-4, the J gene TRBJ1-5; D remains ambiguous. The CDR3 runs to 14 residues. Trimming took off 3 bases at V and 6 bases at J, with 12 bases between the two ends.

There are many counts of this clonotype. The chain combines TRBV24-1 with TRBJ1-2, with TRBD1 matching 7 bases. Germline CDR1 KGHDR, CDR2 SFDVKD. This CDR3 has 15 amino acids. The junction had 9 bases not matched to a gene; V was cut back by 5 bases and J by 4 bases. The CDR3 bases are TGTGCCACCAGTGCCCCCGACAGGGCGGGCTATGGCTACACCTTC. Its protein is CATSAPDRAGYGYTF.

The rearrangement joins TRBV12-3 or TRBV12-4 to TRBJ2-1, with TRBD2 matching 13 bases. The CDR3 runs to 19 residues. V was pared by 4 bases and J by 0 bases, with 9 bases of the junction left unmatched. As DNA, the CDR3 is TGTGCCAGCAGTTCACCGGGACTAGCGGGAACCAGCTCCTACAATGAGCAGTTCTTC. Amino acids: CASSSPGLAGTSSYNEQFF.

V gene TRBV5-5 combines with J gene TRBJ2-1; the match to TRBD1 covers 12 bases. Unmatched junction bases numbered 6, after V lost 5 bases and J lost 6 bases. There are 15 residues in the CDR3. The germline gives CDR1 SGHKS, CDR2 YYEKEE (reference sequence). The CDR3 protein is CASSYGTGGLNEQFF. In nucleotides, the CDR3 is TGTGCCAGCAGTTATGGGACAGGGGGCCTCAATGAGCAGTTCTTC. Complete variable domain (other parts from reference TRBV5-5 and TRBJ2-1): DAGVTQSPTHLIKTRGQQVTLRCSPISGHKSVSWYQQVLGQGPQFIFQYYEKEERGRGNFPDRFSARQFPNYSSELNVNALLLGDSALYLCASSYGTGGLNEQFFGPGTRLTVL.

This clonotype was seen ten or more times. The chain combines TRBV6-1 with TRBJ2-1, with 8 bases matching TRBD1. CDR1 and CDR2 (germline): MNHNS, SASEGT. The CDR3 loop spans 15 amino acids. Trimming took 5 bases from V and 2 from J; bases not matched to a gene: 5. The DNA for the CDR3 is TGTGCCAGCAGTCGACAGGGGAGCACCTACAATGAGCAGTTCTTC. It specifies CASSRQGSTYNEQFF.

This clonotype was recorded a few times. This chain connects TRBV27 to TRBJ2-4; 7 nucleotides agree with TRBD1. This CDR3 spans 16 amino acids. The trim removed 4 bases at V and 3 bases at J, leaving 9 bases unmatched. Germline loops: CDR1 MNHEY, CDR2 SMNVEV (reference sequence). The CDR3 DNA is TGTGCCAGCAGTTCCCCTCTACGACAGGGCAAAAACATTCAGTACTTC. Encoded protein: CASSSPLRQGKNIQYF.

This clonotype has more than one count but fewer than ten. The CDR3 sequence is CASSQGQGANGYTF. In DNA form, the CDR3 reads TGTGCCAGCAGCCAAGGACAGGGGGCGAATGGCTACACCTTC. The chain combines TRBV4-2 with TRBJ1-2, with 10 nucleotides matching TRBD1. The CDR3 has 14 residues. Germline V gene lookup returns CDR1 LGHNA and CDR2 YNFKEQ. V shed 1 base and J 6 bases; nucleotides not matched to a gene: 2.

The chain carries TRBV2 and TRBJ1-2; D is undetermined. Germline V lookup: CDR1 SNHLY, CDR2 FYNNEI. CDR3 size: 14 residues. V was clipped by 4 bases and J by 0 bases, with 9 bases between them. CDR3: CASSVLRANYGYTF. The DNA of the CDR3 is TGTGCCAGCAGTGTACTAAGGGCTAACTATGGCTACACCTTC.